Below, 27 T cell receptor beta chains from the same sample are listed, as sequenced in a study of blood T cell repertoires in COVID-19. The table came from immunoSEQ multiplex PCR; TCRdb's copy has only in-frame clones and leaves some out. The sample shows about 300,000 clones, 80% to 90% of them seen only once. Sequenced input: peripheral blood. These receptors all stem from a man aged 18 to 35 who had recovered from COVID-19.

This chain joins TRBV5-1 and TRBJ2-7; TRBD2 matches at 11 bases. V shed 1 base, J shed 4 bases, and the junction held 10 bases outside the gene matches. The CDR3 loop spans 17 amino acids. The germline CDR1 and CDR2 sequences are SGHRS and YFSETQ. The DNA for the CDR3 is TGCGCCAGCAGCTTGTTCCAGACTAGCGGGAAATATTACGAGCAGTACTTC. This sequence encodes CASSLFQTSGKYYEQYF. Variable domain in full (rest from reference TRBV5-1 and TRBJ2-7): KAGVTQTPRYLIKTRGQQVTLSCSPISGHRSVSWYQQTPGQGLQFLFEYFSETQRNKGNFPGRFSGRQFSNSRSEMNVSTLELGDSALYLCASSLFQTSGKYYEQYFGPGTRLTVT.

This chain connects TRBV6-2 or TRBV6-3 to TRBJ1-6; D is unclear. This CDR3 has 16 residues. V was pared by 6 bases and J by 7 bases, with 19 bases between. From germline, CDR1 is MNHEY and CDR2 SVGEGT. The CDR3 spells CASSLSRATGNSPLHF. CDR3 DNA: TGTGCCAGCAGCCTATCCCGGGCGACGGGGAATTCACCCCTCCACTTT.

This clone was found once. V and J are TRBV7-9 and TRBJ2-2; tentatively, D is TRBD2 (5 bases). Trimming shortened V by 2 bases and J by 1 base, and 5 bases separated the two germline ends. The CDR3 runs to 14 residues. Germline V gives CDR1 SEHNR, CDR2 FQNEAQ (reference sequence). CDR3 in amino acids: CASSLRGNTGELFF. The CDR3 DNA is TGTGCCAGCAGCTTACGGGGGAACACCGGGGAGCTGTTTTTT.

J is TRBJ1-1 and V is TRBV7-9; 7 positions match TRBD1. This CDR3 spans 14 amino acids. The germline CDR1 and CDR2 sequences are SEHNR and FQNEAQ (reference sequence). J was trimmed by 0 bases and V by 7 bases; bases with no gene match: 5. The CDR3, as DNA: TGTGCCAGCAACGAACAGGGGATGAACACTGAAGCTTTCTTT. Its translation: CASNEQGMNTEAFF.

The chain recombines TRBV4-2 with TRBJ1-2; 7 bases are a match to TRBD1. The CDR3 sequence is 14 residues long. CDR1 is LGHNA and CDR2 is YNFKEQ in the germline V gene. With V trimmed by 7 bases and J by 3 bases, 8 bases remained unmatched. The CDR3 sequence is CASNPRGLDYGYTF. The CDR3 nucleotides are TGTGCCAGCAACCCCAGGGGGTTGGACTATGGCTACACCTTC.

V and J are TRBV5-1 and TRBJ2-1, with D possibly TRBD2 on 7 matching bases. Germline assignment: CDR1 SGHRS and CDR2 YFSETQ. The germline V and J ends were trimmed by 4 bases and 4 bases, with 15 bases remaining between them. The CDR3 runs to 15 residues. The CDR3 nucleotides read TGCGCCAGCAGCCGGGCGGGGGACATTTACAATGAGCAGTTCTTC. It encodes CASSRAGDIYNEQFF.

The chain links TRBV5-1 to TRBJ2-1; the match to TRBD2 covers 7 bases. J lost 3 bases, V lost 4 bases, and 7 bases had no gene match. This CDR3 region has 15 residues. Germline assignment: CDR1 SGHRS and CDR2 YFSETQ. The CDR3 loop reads CASSPDGRDYNEQFF. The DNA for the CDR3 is TGCGCCAGCAGCCCCGATGGGAGGGACTACAATGAGCAGTTCTTC.

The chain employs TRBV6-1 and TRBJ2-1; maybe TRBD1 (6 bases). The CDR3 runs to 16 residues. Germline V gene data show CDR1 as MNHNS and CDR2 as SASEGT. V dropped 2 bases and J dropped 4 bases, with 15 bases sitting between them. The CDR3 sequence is CASSETGQLPYNEQFF. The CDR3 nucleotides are TGTGCCAGCAGTGAAACCGGACAGCTCCCATACAATGAGCAGTTCTTC.

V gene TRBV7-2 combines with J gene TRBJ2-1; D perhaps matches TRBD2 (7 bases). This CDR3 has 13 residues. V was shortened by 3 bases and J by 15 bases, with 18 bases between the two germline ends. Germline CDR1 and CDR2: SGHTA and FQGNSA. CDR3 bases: TGTGCCAGCAGCTTCGCGGGGGCTCTCTTTCCGTTCTTC. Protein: CASSFAGALFPFF.

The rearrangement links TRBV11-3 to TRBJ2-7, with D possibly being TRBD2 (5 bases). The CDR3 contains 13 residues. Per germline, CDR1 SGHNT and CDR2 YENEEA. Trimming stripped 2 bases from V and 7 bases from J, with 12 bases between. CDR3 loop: CASSLLSGKEQYF. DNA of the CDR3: TGTGCCAGCAGCTTACTATCGGGAAAAGAGCAGTACTTC.

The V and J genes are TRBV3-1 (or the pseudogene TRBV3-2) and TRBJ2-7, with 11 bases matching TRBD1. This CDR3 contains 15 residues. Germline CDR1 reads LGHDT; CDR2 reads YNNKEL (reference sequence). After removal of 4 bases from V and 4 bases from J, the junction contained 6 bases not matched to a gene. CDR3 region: CASSPRDRGGYEQYF. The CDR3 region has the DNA TGTGCCAGCAGCCCCCGGGACAGGGGGGGATACGAGCAGTACTTC.

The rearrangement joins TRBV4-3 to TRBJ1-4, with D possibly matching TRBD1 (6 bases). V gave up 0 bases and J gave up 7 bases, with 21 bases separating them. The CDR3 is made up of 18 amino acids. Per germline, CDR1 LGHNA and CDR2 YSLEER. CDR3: CASSQDRGFGRSREKLFF. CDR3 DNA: TGCGCCAGCAGCCAAGATAGGGGGTTTGGTCGAAGCCGTGAAAAACTGTTTTTT.

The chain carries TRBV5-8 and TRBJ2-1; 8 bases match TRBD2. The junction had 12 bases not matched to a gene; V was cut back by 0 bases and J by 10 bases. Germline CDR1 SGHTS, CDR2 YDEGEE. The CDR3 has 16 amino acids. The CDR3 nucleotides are TGTGCCAGCAGCTTGGCGTGGGGACTAGACTCGCGGGAGCAGTTCTTC. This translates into CASSLAWGLDSREQFF.

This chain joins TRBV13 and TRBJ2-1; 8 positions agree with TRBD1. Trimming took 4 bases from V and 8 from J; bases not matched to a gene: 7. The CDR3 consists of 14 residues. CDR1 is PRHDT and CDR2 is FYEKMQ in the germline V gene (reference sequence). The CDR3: CASSSDRVGDEQFF. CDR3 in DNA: TGTGCCAGCAGCTCGGACAGGGTTGGGGATGAGCAGTTCTTC.

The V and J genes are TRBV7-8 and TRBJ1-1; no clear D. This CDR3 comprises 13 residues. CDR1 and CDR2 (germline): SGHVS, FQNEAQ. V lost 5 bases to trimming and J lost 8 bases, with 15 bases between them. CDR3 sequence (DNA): TGTGCCAGCAGCAAAGACGGTAGAGGGGAAGCTTTCTTT. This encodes CASSKDGRGEAFF.

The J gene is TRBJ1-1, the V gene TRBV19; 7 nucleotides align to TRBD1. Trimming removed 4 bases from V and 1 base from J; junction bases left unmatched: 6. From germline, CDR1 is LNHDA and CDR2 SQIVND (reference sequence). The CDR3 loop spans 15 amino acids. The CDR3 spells CASSRPGQRNTEAFF. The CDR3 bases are TGTGCCAGTAGTAGACCGGGACAGCGGAACACTGAAGCTTTCTTT.

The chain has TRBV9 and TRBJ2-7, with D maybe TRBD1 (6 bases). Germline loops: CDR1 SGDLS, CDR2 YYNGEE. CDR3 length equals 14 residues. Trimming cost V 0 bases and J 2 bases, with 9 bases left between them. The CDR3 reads CASSVDRVPYEQYF. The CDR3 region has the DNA TGTGCCAGCAGCGTAGACAGGGTGCCCTACGAGCAGTACTTC. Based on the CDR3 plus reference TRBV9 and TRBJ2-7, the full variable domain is DSGVTQTPKHLITATGQRVTLRCSPRSGDLSVYWYQQSLDQGLQFLIQYYNGEERAKGNILERFSAQQFPDLHSELNLSSLELGDSALYFCASSVDRVPYEQYFGPGTRLTVT.

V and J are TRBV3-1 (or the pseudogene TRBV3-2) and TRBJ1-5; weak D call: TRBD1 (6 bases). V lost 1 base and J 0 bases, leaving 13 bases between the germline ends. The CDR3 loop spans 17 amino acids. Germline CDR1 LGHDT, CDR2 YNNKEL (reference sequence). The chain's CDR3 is CASSQGQALYSNQPQHF. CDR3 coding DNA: TGTGCCAGCAGCCAAGGACAGGCCCTCTATAGCAATCAGCCCCAGCATTTT.

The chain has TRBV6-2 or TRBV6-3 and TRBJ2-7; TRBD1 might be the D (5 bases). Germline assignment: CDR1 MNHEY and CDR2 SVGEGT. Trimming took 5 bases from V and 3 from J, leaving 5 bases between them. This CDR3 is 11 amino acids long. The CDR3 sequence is CASSTGYEQYF. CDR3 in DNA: TGTGCCAGCAGTACAGGCTACGAGCAGTACTTC.

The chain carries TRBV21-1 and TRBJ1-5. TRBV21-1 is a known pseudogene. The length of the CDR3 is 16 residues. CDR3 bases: TGTGCCAGCAGCAAACGGCAGCATAGCCCAGATCAGCCCCAGCATTTT. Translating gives CASSKRQHSPDQPQHF.

CDR3 in amino acids: CASSLDTGTQYF. The DNA for the CDR3 is TGTGCCAGCAGCTTAGATACGGGTACGCAGTATTTT. The chain joins TRBV7-2 to TRBJ2-3; no reliable D call. The germline gives CDR1 SGHTA, CDR2 FQGNSA. This CDR3 is built from 12 residues. V was pared by 1 base and J by 8 bases, with 7 bases between.

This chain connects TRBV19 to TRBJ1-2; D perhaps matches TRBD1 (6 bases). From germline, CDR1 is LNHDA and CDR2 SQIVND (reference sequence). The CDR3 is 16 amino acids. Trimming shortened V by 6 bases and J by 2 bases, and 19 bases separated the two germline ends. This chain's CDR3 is CASRLYSGTPNYGYTF. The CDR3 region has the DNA TGTGCCAGTAGACTCTACTCGGGGACACCGAACTATGGCTACACCTTC.

The DNA for the CDR3 is TGTGCCAGCAGCCAATACAAACAGGGAAACACCATATATTTT. Translated: CASSQYKQGNTIYF. This chain uses TRBV16 with TRBJ1-3; D gene unclear. From germline, CDR1 is KGHSY and CDR2 FQNENV. The CDR3 is 14 amino acids. V was clipped by 1 base and J by 4 bases, with 8 bases between them.

In DNA form, the CDR3 reads TGCGCCAGCAGCCAAGAATTCCCCAGGGGGACAGATACGCAGTATTTT. This translates into CASSQEFPRGTDTQYF. The chain links TRBV4-3 to TRBJ2-3, with 7 bases fitting TRBD1. The CDR3 has 16 amino acids. The germline V gene encodes CDR1 LGHNA and CDR2 YSLEER. The V segment lost 0 bases and the J segment 3 bases; nucleotides outside the gene matches: 6.

CDR3 DNA sequence: TGTGCCAGCAGCTTTCAAGGGGGGGACTACGAGCAGTACTTC. Its protein is CASSFQGGDYEQYF. The chain links TRBV7-3 to TRBJ2-7; TRBD2 is a possible D gene (7 bases). V lost 3 bases, J lost 3 bases, and 12 bases lay in between. The CDR3 runs to 14 residues. Germline V gene lookup returns CDR1 SGHTA and CDR2 FQGTGA.

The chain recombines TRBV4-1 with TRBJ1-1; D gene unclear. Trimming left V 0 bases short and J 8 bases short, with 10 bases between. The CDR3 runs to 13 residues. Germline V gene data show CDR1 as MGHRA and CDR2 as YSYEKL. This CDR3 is CASSQDLIREAFF. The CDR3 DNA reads TGCGCCAGCAGCCAAGATCTTATCAGAGAAGCTTTCTTT.

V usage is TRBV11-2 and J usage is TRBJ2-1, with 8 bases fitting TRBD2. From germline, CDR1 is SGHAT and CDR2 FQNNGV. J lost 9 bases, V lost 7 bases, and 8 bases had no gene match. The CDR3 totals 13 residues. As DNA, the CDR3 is TGTGCCAGCATTTTCAGCGGGAGTGTTGAGCAGTTCTTC. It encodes CASIFSGSVEQFF.